The next 6 T cell receptor beta chains were all read from a single sample in a study of early T cells in non-severe SARS-CoV-2 infection. From the 5' RACE reads, TCRdb called clonotypes with MiXCR, one entry per CDR3 protein. The sample contains 80,000 or so distinct CDR3 sequences, 11% to 15% of which appear only once. The sample taken for sequencing was whole blood. The receptors stem from an adult who was a healthcare worker with PCR-confirmed SARS-CoV-2 infection or an uninfected control (not recorded which).

This clonotype was detected only a few times. The chain carries TRBV27 and TRBJ2-7; unclear D gene. CDR3 size: 14 residues. Germline V gives CDR1 MNHEY, CDR2 SMNVEV (reference sequence). V was shortened by 6 bases and J by 2 bases, with 14 bases between the two germline ends. CDR3 amino acids: CASSRLSGTYEQYF. In DNA, the CDR3 is TGTGCCAGCAGCCGCTTAAGTGGGACCTACGAGCAGTACTTC.

This clonotype was found many times. The genes are TRBV6-2 or TRBV6-3 and TRBJ2-5; D not resolved. The CDR3 has 11 amino acids. Per germline, CDR1 MNHEY and CDR2 SVGEGT. The V gene lost 4 bases and the J gene lost 2 bases, with 2 bases spanning the gap. CDR3 bases: TGTGCCAGCAGTTGGCAAGAGACCCAGTACTTC. Its protein product is CASSWQETQYF.

This clonotype came up many times. The CDR3 sequence is CASSLGGLGEAFF. In nucleotides, the CDR3 is TGTGCCAGCAGTTTAGGGGGGCTCGGTGAAGCTTTCTTT. V is TRBV12-3 or TRBV12-4 and J is TRBJ1-1; D may be TRBD1 (6 bases). V was shortened by 1 base and J by 7 bases, with 10 bases between the two germline ends. The CDR3 covers 13 residues.

This clonotype was detected only a few times. This chain links TRBV18 with TRBJ1-1; D is undetermined. The CDR3 length is 12 residues. Per the germline V gene, CDR1 is KGHSH and CDR2 is LQKENI. The V end was cut by 4 bases, the J end by 1 base, with 4 bases between. The CDR3 is CASSLQNTEAFF. The CDR3 bases are TGTGCCAGCTCACTTCAGAACACTGAAGCTTTCTTT.

The V and J genes are TRBV18 and TRBJ1-5; no reliable D call. Germline CDR1 KGHSH, CDR2 LQKENI. There are 13 residues in the CDR3. The V end was cut by 6 bases, the J end by 3 bases, with 9 bases between. The CDR3 is CASSSGSNQPQHF. CDR3 DNA: TGTGCCAGCTCGTCGGGTTCCAATCAGCCCCAGCATTTT.

This chain connects TRBV6-6 to TRBJ1-6; D is undetermined. V lost 8 bases, J lost 3 bases, and 8 bases lay in between. This CDR3 is built from 13 residues. CDR1 and CDR2 (germline): MNHNY, SVGAGI (reference sequence). The CDR3 loop reads CASCRSYNSPLHF. In nucleotides, the CDR3 is TGTGCCAGCTGCAGGAGCTATAATTCACCCCTCCACTTT.